A single sample gave rise to the 21 T cell receptor beta chains below, sequenced in a study of T cells in Graves' hyperthyroidism and ophthalmopathy. It was RNA transcripts that yielded the amplified TCR beta CDR3 regions. First-round RT-PCR with HTBI primers amplified the TCR CDR3 region. One entry per CDR3 protein results from TCRdb running MiXCR on the multiplex PCR reads. Among approximately 560,000 distinct CDR3 sequences, around 46% were seen once, and the ten largest hold about 8.2%. Sequencing input: peripheral blood or thyroid tissue (not recorded which). These receptor sequences come from a woman aged 18-35 years with Graves' hyperthyroidism.

At least ten counts were recorded for this clonotype. The junction shows a germline mismatch at one end, possibly a read error. The gene calls are TRBV2 and TRBJ2-7; D gene uncertain. This CDR3 region has 12 residues. CDR1 SNHLY and CDR2 FYNNEI come from the germline V gene. The CDR3 loop is CASTPPAAGLDF. CDR3 coding DNA: TGTGCCAGCACCCCCCCGGCAGCCGGGCTTGACTTC.

This clonotype has a handful of counts. This sequence joins TRBV4-3 and TRBJ1-5; D unclear. Germline assignment: CDR1 LGHNA and CDR2 YSLEER. The germline V and J ends were trimmed by 3 bases and 3 bases, with 9 bases remaining between them. This CDR3 is 14 amino acids long. This chain's CDR3 is CASSHWANNQPQHF. The CDR3 DNA reads TGCGCCAGCAGCCATTGGGCTAACAATCAGCCCCAGCATTTT.

This clonotype was found many times. The gene calls are TRBV7-9 and TRBJ1-1; the match to TRBD1 covers 9 bases. Germline V gene data show CDR1 as SEHNR and CDR2 as FQNEAQ (reference sequence). V was pared by 7 bases and J by 5 bases, with 8 bases of the junction left unmatched. CDR3 length: 14 amino acids. CDR3 loop: CASTPRDRVTEAFF. The DNA of the CDR3 is TGTGCCAGCACCCCTAGGGACAGGGTGACTGAAGCTTTCTTT.

At least ten counts were recorded for this clonotype. The chain employs TRBV7-6 and TRBJ2-7; 7 bases match TRBD1. Germline V CDR1 and CDR2: SGHVS, FNYEAQ. This CDR3 has 13 amino acids. V lost 4 bases and J lost 6; bases outside the gene matches: 6. DNA of the CDR3: TGTGCCAGCAGCTCAAACAGGGGCGGCGAGCAGTACTTC. As protein: CASSSNRGGEQYF.

J is TRBJ2-7 and V is TRBV7-2, with TRBD1 identical over 8 bases. Near its end, the DNA agrees better with TRBJ1-2, so the J call may be wrong. Germline lookup yields CDR1 SGHTA and CDR2 FQGNSA. CDR3 size: 12 residues. CDR3 region: CASTRTGRGYTF. The CDR3 DNA follows: TGTGCCAGCACCCGGACAGGGCGAGGCTACACCTTC.

This clonotype was picked up a small number of times. The chain carries TRBV19 and TRBJ1-2, with 7 bases fitting TRBD1. Trimming cost V 5 bases and J 2 bases; bases outside gene matches: 8. Germline V CDR1 and CDR2: LNHDA, SQIVND (reference sequence). This CDR3 region has 15 residues. The CDR3 nucleotides are TGTGCCAGTAGTTCGTCCTGGACAGGAAACTATGGCTACACCTTC. As protein: CASSSSWTGNYGYTF. Using reference TRBV19 and TRBJ1-2 for the parts outside the CDR3, the full variable domain is DGGITQSPKYLFRKEGQNVTLSCEQNLNHDAMYWYRQDPGQGLRLIYYSQIVNDFQKGDIAEGYSVSREKKESFPLTVTSAQKNPTAFYLCASSSSWTGNYGYTFGSGTRLTVV.

The rearrangement joins TRBV7-2 to TRBJ1-4; D gene ambiguous. Germline values: CDR1 SGHTA, CDR2 FQGNSA. The CDR3 is 16 amino acids. Trimming stripped 1 base from V and 8 bases from J, with 17 bases between. CDR3 sequence (DNA): TGTGCCAGCAGCTTAGGGTCCGGCATCCTTGGCGAAAAACTGTTTTTT. Translated, it gives CASSLGSGILGEKLFF.

The V gene is TRBV2, the J gene TRBJ1-2, with TRBD1 matching over 10 bases. The CDR3 totals 14 residues. CDR1 and CDR2 (germline): SNHLY, FYNNEI. J gave up 7 bases and V 6 bases, and 8 bases lay outside the gene matches. The DNA for the CDR3 is TGTGCCAGCAGGATACGACAGGGGGCGAGTGGCTACACCTTC. Protein: CASRIRQGASGYTF.

As for this clonotype: A junction end diverges from the germline sequence, so it may reflect a read error. This chain uses TRBV2 with TRBJ1-2, with D uncertain. The CDR3 contains 13 residues. CDR1 SNHLY and CDR2 FYNNEI come from the germline V gene. The CDR3 sequence: CVSSDGLLYGYTF. The CDR3 DNA reads TGTGTCAGCAGTGACGGGTTACTCTATGGCTACACCTTC.

The chain carries TRBV19 and TRBJ2-2; D perhaps matches TRBD2 (5 bases). CDR3 length: 14 amino acids. Per germline, CDR1 LNHDA and CDR2 SQIVND (reference sequence). V was clipped by 1 base and J by 5 bases, with 8 bases between them. CDR3 DNA: TGTGCCAGTAGTATAGCTTTAGCGACCGGGGAGCTGTTTTTT. This translates into CASSIALATGELFF.

The gene calls are TRBV20-1 and TRBJ2-5, with a weak D call TRBD2 (6 bases). This CDR3 spans 13 amino acids. The germline V and J ends were trimmed by 2 bases and 7 bases, with 14 bases remaining between them. Germline CDR1 is DFQATT and CDR2 is SNEGSKA (reference sequence). CDR3 protein: CSARRGEVVTQYF. In DNA form, the CDR3 reads TGCAGTGCTAGACGAGGGGAGGTGGTGACCCAGTACTTC.

This clonotype was counted at least ten times. This chain joins TRBV6-1 and TRBJ2-5; D unresolved. Between the trimmed V and J ends, which lost 5 bases and 4 bases, there was a span of 14 bases. The CDR3 length is 14 residues. Germline V gene sequence: CDR1 MNHNS, CDR2 SASEGT. Written as DNA, the CDR3 is TGTGCCAGCAGTTATGGCCCTACCTCAGAGACCCAGTACTTC. This codes for CASSYGPTSETQYF.

The J gene is TRBJ2-6, the V gene TRBV29-1, with TRBD1 matching 9 bases. Germline values: CDR1 SQVTM, CDR2 ANQGSEA. This CDR3 is built from 18 residues. After removal of 7 bases from V and 2 bases from J, the junction contained 15 bases not matched to a gene. The CDR3 protein is CSAAGPGQGNAGANVLTF. CDR3 nucleotide sequence: TGCAGCGCCGCGGGTCCGGGACAGGGTAACGCTGGGGCCAACGTCCTGACTTTC.

This clonotype showed up many times. This chain uses TRBV29-1 with TRBJ2-5; TRBD1 aligns across 7 bases. The CDR3 has 15 residues. J lost 0 bases, V lost 1 base, and 5 bases had no gene match. Per the germline V gene, CDR1 is SQVTM and CDR2 is ANQGSEA. This chain's CDR3 is CSVEGGRGYQETQYF. CDR3 DNA sequence: TGCAGCGTTGAAGGCGGCAGGGGGTACCAAGAGACCCAGTACTTC. Full variable domain (outside the CDR3, taken from reference TRBV29-1 and TRBJ2-5): SAVISQKPSRDICQRGTSLTIQCQVDSQVTMMFWYRQQPGQSLTLIATANQGSEATYESGFVIDKFPISRPNLTFSTLTVSNMSPEDSSIYLCSVEGGRGYQETQYFGPGTRLLVL.

The genes are TRBV20-1 and TRBJ2-7; the D is unclear. The CDR3 has 13 amino acids. V dropped 4 bases and J dropped 1 base, with 11 bases sitting between them. The germline gives CDR1 DFQATT, CDR2 SNEGSKA (reference sequence). As DNA, the CDR3 is TGCAGTGCTATAGGGTGGGCATCCTACGAGCAGTACTTC. Residues: CSAIGWASYEQYF.

This clonotype was observed a few times. This sequence joins TRBV6-6 and TRBJ1-1, with D hard to call. Germline V lookup: CDR1 MNHNY, CDR2 SVGAGI (reference sequence). V was shortened by 2 bases and J by 7 bases, with 11 bases between the two germline ends. This CDR3 is 13 amino acids long. The CDR3 region is CASSYETANEAFF. CDR3 nucleotides: TGTGCCAGCAGTTACGAAACAGCAAATGAAGCTTTCTTT.

The table lists this clonotype with many counts. V and J are TRBV24-1 and TRBJ1-3, with D possibly matching TRBD1 (6 bases). V was pared by 9 bases and J by 1 base, with 12 bases between. Germline V gene sequence: CDR1 KGHDR, CDR2 SFDVKD. This CDR3 is built from 14 residues. Here the CDR3 DNA reads TGTGCCACCGCGGACAGTTCGTCTGGAAACACCATATATTTT. Its protein product is CATADSSSGNTIYF.

Ten or more counts support this clonotype. The V gene is TRBV7-9, the J gene TRBJ1-1; D unresolved. V was clipped by 5 bases and J by 0 bases, with 13 bases between them. CDR1 is SEHNR, CDR2 FQNEAQ, per germline (reference sequence). The CDR3 has 15 amino acids. CDR3 coding DNA: TGTGCCAGCAGCGCCGAGCCCACGATGAACACTGAAGCTTTCTTT. This translates into CASSAEPTMNTEAFF.

The table lists this clonotype with many counts. V gene TRBV10-3 combines with J gene TRBJ1-4; 7 bases line up with TRBD1. Unmatched junction bases numbered 14, after V lost 3 bases and J lost 4 bases. CDR3 length equals 18 residues. Germline V lookup: CDR1 ENHRY, CDR2 SYGVKD. Here the CDR3 reads CAISDREPGQSYNEKLFF. For the CDR3, the DNA is TGTGCCATCAGTGACCGCGAACCGGGACAGAGTTATAATGAAAAACTGTTTTTT.

The V gene is TRBV20-1, the J gene TRBJ1-2; a weak D match, TRBD1 (5 bases). Trimming removed 5 bases at V and 0 bases at J, with 19 bases between. The CDR3 length is 16 residues. CDR1 and CDR2 from the germline V gene are DFQATT and SNEGSKA (reference sequence). The CDR3 DNA sequence: TGCAGTGCTCATCTCGCAGGGAGTAGAACTAACTATGGCTACACCTTC. Its protein product is CSAHLAGSRTNYGYTF.

This clonotype appeared a few times. J is TRBJ1-6 and V is TRBV19; 10 bases align to TRBD1. The V and J ends lost 3 bases and 8 bases, in that order; junction bases with no gene match: 13. Germline-derived CDR1 and CDR2 are LNHDA and SQIVND (reference sequence). This CDR3 contains 18 residues. CDR3 nucleotides: TGTGCCAGTAGTATGAGACAGGGGGCGCATCCTTGGGATTCACCCCTCCACTTT. This gives the protein CASSMRQGAHPWDSPLHF.